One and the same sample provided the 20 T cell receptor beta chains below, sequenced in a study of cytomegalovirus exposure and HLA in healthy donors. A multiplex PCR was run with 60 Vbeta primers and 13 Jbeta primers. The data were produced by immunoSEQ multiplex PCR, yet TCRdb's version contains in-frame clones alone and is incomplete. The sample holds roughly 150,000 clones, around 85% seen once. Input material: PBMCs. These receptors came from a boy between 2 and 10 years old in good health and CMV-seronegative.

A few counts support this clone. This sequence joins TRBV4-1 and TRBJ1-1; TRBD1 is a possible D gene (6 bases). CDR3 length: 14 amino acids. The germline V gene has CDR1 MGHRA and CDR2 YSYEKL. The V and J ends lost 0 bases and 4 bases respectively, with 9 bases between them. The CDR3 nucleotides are TGCGCCAGCAGCCAAGATGGCAGGGGCACTGAAGCTTTCTTT. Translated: CASSQDGRGTEAFF.

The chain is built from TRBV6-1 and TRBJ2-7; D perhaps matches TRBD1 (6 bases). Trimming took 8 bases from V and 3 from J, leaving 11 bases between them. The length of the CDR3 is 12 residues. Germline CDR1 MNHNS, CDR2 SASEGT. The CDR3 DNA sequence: TGTGCCAGCGGGACCAGGGGCTACGAGCAGTACGTC. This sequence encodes CASGTRGYEQYV.

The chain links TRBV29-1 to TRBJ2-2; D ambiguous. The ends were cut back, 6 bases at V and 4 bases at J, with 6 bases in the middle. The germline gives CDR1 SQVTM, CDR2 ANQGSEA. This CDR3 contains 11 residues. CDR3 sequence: CSVYITGELFF. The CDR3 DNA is TGCAGCGTGTACATCACCGGGGAGCTGTTTTTT.

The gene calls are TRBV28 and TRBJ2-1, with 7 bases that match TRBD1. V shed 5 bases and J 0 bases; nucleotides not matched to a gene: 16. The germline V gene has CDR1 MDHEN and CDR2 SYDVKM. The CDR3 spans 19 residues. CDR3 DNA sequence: TGTGCCAGCAGTGACAGGGAAAAAACGTCCTTGAGCTCCTACAATGAGCAGTTCTTC. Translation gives CASSDREKTSLSSYNEQFF.

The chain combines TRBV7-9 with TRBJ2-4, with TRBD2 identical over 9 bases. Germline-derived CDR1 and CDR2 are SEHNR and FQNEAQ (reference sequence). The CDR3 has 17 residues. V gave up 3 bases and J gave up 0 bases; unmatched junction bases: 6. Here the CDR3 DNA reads TGTGCCAGCAGCTTGGCTAGCGGGACGCTAGCCAAAAACATTCAGTACTTC. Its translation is CASSLASGTLAKNIQYF.

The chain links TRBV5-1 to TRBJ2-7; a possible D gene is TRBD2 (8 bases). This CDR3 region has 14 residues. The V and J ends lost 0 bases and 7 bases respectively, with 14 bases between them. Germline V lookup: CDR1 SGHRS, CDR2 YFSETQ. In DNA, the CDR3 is TGCGCCAGCAGCTTGGCCGGGAGGGGGCGAGAGCAGTACTTC. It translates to CASSLAGRGREQYF.

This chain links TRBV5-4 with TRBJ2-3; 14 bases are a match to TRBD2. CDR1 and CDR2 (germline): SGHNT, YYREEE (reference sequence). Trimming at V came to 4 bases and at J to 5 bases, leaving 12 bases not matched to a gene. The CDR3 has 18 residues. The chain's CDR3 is CASSPGTSGRGRGDTQYF. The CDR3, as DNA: TGTGCCAGCAGCCCCGGGACTAGCGGGAGAGGCCGTGGAGATACGCAGTATTTT.

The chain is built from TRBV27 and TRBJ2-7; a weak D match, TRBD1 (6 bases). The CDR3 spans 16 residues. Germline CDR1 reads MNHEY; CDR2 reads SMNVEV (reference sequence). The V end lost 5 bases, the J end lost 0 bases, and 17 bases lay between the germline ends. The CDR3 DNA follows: TGTGCCAGCAGTCGCGGACAGCCTGGCGGCTCCTACGAGCAGTACTTC. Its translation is CASSRGQPGGSYEQYF.

In nucleotides, the CDR3 is TGCGCCAGCAGCCTTCTGAGAGACATTCAGCCCCAGCATTTT. It translates to CASSLLRDIQPQHF. This chain uses TRBV4-1 with TRBJ1-5; D is uncertain. The germline CDR1 and CDR2 sequences are MGHRA and YSYEKL. This CDR3 region has 14 residues. V was trimmed by 4 bases and J by 6 bases, leaving 13 bases between them.

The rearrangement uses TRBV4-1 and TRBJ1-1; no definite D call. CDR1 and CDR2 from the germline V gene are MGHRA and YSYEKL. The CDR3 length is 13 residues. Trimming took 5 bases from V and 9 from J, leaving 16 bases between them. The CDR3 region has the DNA TGCGCCAGCAGCTTCGCCGGGGTTGAGAAAGCTTTCTTT. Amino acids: CASSFAGVEKAFF.

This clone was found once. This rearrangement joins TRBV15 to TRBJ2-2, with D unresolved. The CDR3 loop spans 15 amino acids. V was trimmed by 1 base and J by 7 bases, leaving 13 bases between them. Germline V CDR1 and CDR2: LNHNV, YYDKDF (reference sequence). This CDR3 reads CATSRGASSGGELFF. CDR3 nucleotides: TGTGCCACCAGCAGAGGTGCCTCTTCGGGCGGGGAGCTGTTTTTT.

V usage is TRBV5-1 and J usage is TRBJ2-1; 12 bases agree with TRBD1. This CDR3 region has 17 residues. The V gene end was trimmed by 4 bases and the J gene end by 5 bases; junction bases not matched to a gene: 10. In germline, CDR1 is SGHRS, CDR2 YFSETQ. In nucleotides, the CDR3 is TGCGCCAGCAGCGGGTTCAGGGGACAGGGGGCTAACAATGAGCAGTTCTTC. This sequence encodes CASSGFRGQGANNEQFF.

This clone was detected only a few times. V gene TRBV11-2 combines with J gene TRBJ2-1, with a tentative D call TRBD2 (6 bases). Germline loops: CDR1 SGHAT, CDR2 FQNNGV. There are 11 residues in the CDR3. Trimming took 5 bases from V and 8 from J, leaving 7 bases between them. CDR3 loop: CASSTGDEQFF. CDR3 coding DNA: TGTGCCAGCAGCACGGGAGATGAGCAGTTCTTC.

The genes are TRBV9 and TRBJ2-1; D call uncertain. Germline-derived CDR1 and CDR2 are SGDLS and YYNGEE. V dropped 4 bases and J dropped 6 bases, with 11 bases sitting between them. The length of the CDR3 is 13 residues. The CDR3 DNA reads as TGTGCCAGCAGCATAGCTAGTGGCAATGAGCAGTTCTTC. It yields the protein CASSIASGNEQFF.

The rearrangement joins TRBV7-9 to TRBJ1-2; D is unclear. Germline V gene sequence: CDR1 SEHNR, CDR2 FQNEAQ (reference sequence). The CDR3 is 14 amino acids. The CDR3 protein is CSGSYRELVDGYTF. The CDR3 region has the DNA TGTTCCGGCTCTTACCGGGAGTTAGTAGATGGCTACACCTTC.

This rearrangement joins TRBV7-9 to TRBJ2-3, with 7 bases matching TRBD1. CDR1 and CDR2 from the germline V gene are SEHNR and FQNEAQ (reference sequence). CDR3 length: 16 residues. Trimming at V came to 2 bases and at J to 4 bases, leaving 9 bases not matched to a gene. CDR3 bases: TGTGCCAGCAGCTTACCCCGACAGGGCGGATCAGATACGCAGTATTTT. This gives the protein CASSLPRQGGSDTQYF.

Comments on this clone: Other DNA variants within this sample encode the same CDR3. The CDR3 region is CASSRAGGTGELFF. The CDR3, as DNA: TGCGCCAGCTCCCGGGCAGGGGGAACCGGGGAGCTGTTTTTT. The V call is TRBV5-1, the J call TRBJ2-2, with 7 bases matching TRBD1. The CDR3 covers 14 residues. CDR1 and CDR2 (germline): SGHRS, YFSETQ. J gave up 5 bases and V 7 bases, and 8 bases lay outside the gene matches.

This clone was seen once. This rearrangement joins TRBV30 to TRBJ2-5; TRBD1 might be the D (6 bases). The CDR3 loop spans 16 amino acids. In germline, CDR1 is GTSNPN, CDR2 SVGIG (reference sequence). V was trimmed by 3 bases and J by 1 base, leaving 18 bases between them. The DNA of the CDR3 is TGTGCCTGGAGGGCTCCGGGACAACGAACCCAAGAGACCCAGTACTTC. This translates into CAWRAPGQRTQETQYF.

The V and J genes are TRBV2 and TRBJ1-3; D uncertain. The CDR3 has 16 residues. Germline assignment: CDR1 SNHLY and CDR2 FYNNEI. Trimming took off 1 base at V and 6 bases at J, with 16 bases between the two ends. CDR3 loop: CASSEEARALLNTIYF. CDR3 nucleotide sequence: TGTGCCAGCAGTGAAGAGGCGCGGGCGCTTCTAAACACCATATATTTT.

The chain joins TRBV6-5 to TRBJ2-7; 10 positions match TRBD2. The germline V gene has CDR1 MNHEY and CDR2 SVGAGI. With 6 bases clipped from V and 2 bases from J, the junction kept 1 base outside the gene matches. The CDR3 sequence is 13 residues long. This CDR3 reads CASRAGGPYEQYF. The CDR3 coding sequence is TGTGCCAGCAGAGCGGGAGGGCCCTACGAGCAGTACTTC.